These 10 T cell receptor beta chains originate from one sample sequenced in a study of blood T cell repertoires in COVID-19. Sequencing was performed with immunoSEQ multiplex PCR; in TCRdb, only in-frame clones are kept and a portion is missing. The table shows some 100,000 clones, with 88% occurring only once. Sequencing was carried out using peripheral blood. The receptor set was obtained from a woman in her sixties with acute or convalescent COVID-19.

The chain couples TRBV12-3 or TRBV12-4 to TRBJ2-1, with 8 positions matching TRBD2. The CDR3 runs 12 residues. V dropped 5 bases and J dropped 12; count of bases not matched to a gene: 6. CDR3: CASSPSAGGQFF. CDR3 bases: TGTGCCAGCAGTCCCTCTGCGGGGGGGCAGTTCTTC.

This clone was observed a few times. The chain is built from TRBV10-3 and TRBJ2-2, with a tentative D call TRBD1 (6 bases). This CDR3 spans 15 amino acids. The V end lost 2 bases, the J end lost 8 bases, and 15 bases lay between the germline ends. CDR1 and CDR2 from the germline V gene are ENHRY and SYGVKD. The CDR3 here is CAISERGRGVGELFF. The DNA for the CDR3 is TGTGCCATCAGTGAGAGGGGCAGGGGAGTTGGGGAGCTGTTTTTT.

This chain connects TRBV18 to TRBJ2-1, with a possible D match to TRBD1 (6 bases). The CDR3 sequence is 15 residues long. CDR1 is KGHSH and CDR2 is LQKENI in the germline V gene. V was clipped by 5 bases and J by 4 bases, with 15 bases between them. CDR3 DNA sequence: TGTGCCAGCTCAACGGGGACACCCGGTTACAATGAGCAGTTCTTC. As protein: CASSTGTPGYNEQFF.

This chain links TRBV11-2 with TRBJ1-4; 10 bases are a match to TRBD1. Germline CDR1 is SGHAT and CDR2 is FQNNGV. V was clipped by 5 bases and J by 8 bases; unmatched bases: 5. The CDR3 length is 14 residues. The CDR3 DNA is TGTGCCAGCAGCACCGGGACAGGGGAGGAAAAACTGTTTTTT. It translates to CASSTGTGEEKLFF.

The chain combines TRBV19 with TRBJ2-1, with 10 bases lining up with TRBD1. This CDR3 is built from 15 residues. V gave up 8 bases and J gave up 4 bases; unmatched junction bases: 8. Germline loops: CDR1 LNHDA, CDR2 SQIVND (reference sequence). CDR3 nucleotide sequence: TGTGCCAGTGAACGGGACAGGGGAAATTACAATGAGCAGTTCTTC. This sequence encodes CASERDRGNYNEQFF.

This clone was found once. This chain joins TRBV12-3 or TRBV12-4 and TRBJ1-1; tentative D call: TRBD1 (6 bases). The CDR3 is 13 amino acids. Trimming shortened V by 6 bases and J by 2 bases, and 10 bases separated the two germline ends. CDR3 sequence reads: CASRWTANTEAFF. In DNA, the CDR3 is TGTGCCAGCAGATGGACAGCCAACACTGAAGCTTTCTTT.

The chain uses TRBV3-1 (or the pseudogene TRBV3-2) and TRBJ2-3; 11 positions match TRBD2. Germline V gene lookup returns CDR1 LGHDT and CDR2 YNNKEL (reference sequence). This CDR3 contains 16 residues. V shed 2 bases, J shed 6 bases, and the junction held 7 bases outside the gene matches. In nucleotides, the CDR3 is TGTGCCAGCAGCCAACCTACTAGCGGGAGTCCGGATACGCAGTATTTT. The encoded protein is CASSQPTSGSPDTQYF.

The chain couples TRBV11-1 to TRBJ2-3; 14 bases agree with TRBD2. CDR3 length: 14 residues. Looked up from germline, CDR1 is SGHAT and CDR2 is FQDESV (reference sequence). Losses at the gene ends were 5 bases for V and 9 bases for J; bases not matched to a gene: 4. This CDR3 reads CASSPGLAGDTQYF. The CDR3 nucleotides read TGTGCCAGCAGCCCGGGACTAGCGGGAGACACGCAGTATTTT.

This clone was recorded only once. The chain combines TRBV7-3 with TRBJ2-1, with no clear D. The germline gives CDR1 SGHTA, CDR2 FQGTGA. The CDR3 length is 13 residues. V shed 1 base and J shed 10 bases, with 11 bases lying between them. CDR3 DNA sequence: TGTGCCAGCAGCTTAATGCCCGCCGGGGAGCAGTTCTTC. Translated: CASSLMPAGEQFF.

This clone was found once. The chain recombines TRBV5-5 with TRBJ1-4; no definite D call. V lost 4 bases, J lost 11 bases, and 15 bases lay in between. The CDR3 is 13 residues long. Germline CDR1 SGHKS, CDR2 YYEKEE (reference sequence). The CDR3 DNA is TGTGCCAGCAGCACGATTAACCGTGAGAAACTGTTTTTT. It is translated as CASSTINREKLFF.